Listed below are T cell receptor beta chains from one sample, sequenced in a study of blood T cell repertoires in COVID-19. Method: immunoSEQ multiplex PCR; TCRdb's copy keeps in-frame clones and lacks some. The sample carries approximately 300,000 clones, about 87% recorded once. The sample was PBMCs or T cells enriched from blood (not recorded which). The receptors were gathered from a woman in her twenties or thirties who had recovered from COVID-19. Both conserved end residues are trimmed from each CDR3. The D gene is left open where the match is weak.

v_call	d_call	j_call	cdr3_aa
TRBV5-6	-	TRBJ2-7	ASSLIQGVHEQY
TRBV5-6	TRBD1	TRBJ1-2	ASRATGVYGYT
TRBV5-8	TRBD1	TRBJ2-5	ASSLGESSGGQETQY
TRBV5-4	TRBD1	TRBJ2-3	ASSSPGQGANTQY
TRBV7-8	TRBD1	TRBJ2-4	ASSLIGDRVAKNIQY
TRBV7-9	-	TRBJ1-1	ASSYGQMNTEAF
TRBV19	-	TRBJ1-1	ASSIARGMNTEAF
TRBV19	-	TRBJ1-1	ASSAWGGSSNTEAF
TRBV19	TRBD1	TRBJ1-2	ASSIEKVRQGGGYT
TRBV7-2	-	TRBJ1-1	ASRTAGGGTEAF
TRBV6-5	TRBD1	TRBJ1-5	ASSLTGLQPQH
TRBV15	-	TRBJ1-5	ATSRDKEGRQPQH
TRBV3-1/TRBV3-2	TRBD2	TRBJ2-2	ASRTLAYTGELF
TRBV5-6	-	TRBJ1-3	ASSSRGTGNTIY
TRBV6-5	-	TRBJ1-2	ASRETLRGNYGYT
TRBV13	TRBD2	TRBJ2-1	ASSLGLSGGAENEQF
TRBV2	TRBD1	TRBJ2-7	ASKDRDWAYEQY
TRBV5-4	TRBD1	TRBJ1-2	ASSFRDSPTLYGYT
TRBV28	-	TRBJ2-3	ASSFSPRGTDTQY
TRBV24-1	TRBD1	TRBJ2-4	ATSGGTGGDVDIQY
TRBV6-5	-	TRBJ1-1	ASSKQGRDTEAF
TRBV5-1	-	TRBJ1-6	ASSLAPTPSPLH
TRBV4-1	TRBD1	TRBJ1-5	ASSLDRISNQPQH
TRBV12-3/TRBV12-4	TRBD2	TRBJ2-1	ASSSGTTEQF
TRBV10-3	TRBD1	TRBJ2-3	AISERQGRTDTQY
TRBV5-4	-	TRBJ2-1	ASSLKSGDNEQF
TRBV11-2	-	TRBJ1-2	ASSLDSTGYGYT
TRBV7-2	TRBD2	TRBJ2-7	ASSSILARGGNEQY
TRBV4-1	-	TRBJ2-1	ASSQWGARGNEQF